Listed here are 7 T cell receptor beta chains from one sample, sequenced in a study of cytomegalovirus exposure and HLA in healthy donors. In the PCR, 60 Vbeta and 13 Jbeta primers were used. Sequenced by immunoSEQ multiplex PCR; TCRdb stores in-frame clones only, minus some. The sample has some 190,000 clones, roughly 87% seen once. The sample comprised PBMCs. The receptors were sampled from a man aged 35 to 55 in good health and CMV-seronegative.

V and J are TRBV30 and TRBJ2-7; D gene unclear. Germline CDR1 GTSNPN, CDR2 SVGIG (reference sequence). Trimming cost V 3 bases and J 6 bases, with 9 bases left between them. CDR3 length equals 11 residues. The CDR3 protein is CAWSGSAEQYF. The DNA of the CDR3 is TGTGCCTGGAGCGGTTCCGCCGAGCAGTACTTC.

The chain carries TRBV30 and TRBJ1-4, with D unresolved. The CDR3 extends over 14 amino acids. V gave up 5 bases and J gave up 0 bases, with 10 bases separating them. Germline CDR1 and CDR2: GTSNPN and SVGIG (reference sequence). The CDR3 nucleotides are TGTGCCTGGGCCCAGAAAGCAACTAATGAAAAACTGTTTTTT. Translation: CAWAQKATNEKLFF. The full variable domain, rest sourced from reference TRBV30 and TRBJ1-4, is SQTIHQWPATLVQPVGSPLSLECTVEGTSNPNLYWYRQAAGRGLQLLFYSVGIGQISSEVPQNLSASRPQDRQFILSSKKLLLSDSGFYLCAWAQKATNEKLFFGSGTQLSVL.

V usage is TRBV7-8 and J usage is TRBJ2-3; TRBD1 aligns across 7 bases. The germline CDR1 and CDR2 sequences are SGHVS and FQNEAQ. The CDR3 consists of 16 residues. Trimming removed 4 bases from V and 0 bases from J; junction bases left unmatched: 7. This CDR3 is CASSSGQSPSTDTQYF. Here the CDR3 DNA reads TGTGCCAGCAGCTCGGGACAGAGCCCTAGCACAGATACGCAGTATTTT.

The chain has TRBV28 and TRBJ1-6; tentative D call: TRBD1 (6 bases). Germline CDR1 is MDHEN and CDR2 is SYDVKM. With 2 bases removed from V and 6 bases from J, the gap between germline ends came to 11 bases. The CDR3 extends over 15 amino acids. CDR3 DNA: TGTGCCAGCAGTTTAACTCAAGGGGGTAATTCACCCCTCCACTTT. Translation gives CASSLTQGGNSPLHF. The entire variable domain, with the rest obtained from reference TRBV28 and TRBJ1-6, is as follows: DVKVTQSSRYLVKRTGEKVFLECVQDMDHENMFWYRQDPGLGLRLIYFSYDVKMKEKGDIPEGYSVSREKKERFSLILESASTNQTSMYLCASSLTQGGNSPLHFGNGTRLTVT.

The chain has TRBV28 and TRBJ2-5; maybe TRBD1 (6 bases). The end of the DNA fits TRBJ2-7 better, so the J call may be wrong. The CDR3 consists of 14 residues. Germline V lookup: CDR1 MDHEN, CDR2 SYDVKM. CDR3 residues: CASSRTDRSYEQYF. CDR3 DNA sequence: TGTGCCAGCAGTCGGACCGACAGGAGCTACGAGCAGTACTTC.

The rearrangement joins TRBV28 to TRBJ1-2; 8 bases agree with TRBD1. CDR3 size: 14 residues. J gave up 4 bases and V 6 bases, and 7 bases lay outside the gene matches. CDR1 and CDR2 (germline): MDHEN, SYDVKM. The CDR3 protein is CASRYTGGTYGYTF. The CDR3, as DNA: TGTGCCAGCAGATATACAGGGGGAACCTATGGCTACACCTTC.

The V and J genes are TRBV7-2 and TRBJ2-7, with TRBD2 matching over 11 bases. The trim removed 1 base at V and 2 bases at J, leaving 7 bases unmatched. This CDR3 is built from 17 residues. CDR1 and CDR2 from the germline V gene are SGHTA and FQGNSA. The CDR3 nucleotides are TGTGCCAGCAGCTTAGGCCTAGCGGGAGGTACCCCCTACGAGCAGTACTTC. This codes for CASSLGLAGGTPYEQYF.